This T cell receptor (beta chain) was documented in a study of early T cells in non-severe SARS-CoV-2 infection. TCRdb ran MiXCR on the 5' RACE reads and lists one entry per CDR3 protein. The data show about 110,000 distinct CDR3 sequences, with around 10% seen just once and around 8% held by the top ten. Per germline, CDR1 SGHRS and CDR2 YFSETQ. The CDR3 contains 14 residues. The V end was cut by 0 bases, the J end by 4 bases, with 9 bases between. This clonotype has a count of ten or more. Sequenced material: whole blood. The sequence came from an adult who was a healthcare worker with PCR-confirmed SARS-CoV-2 infection or an uninfected control (not recorded which). V usage is TRBV5-1 and J usage is TRBJ2-3, with TRBD2 as a possible D gene (5 bases). The CDR3 region is CASSLDTGSDTQYF. For the CDR3, the DNA is TGCGCCAGCAGCTTGGATACGGGGTCAGATACGCAGTATTTT.